Listed below are T cell receptor beta chains from one sample, sequenced in a study of blood T cell repertoires in COVID-19. The table came from immunoSEQ multiplex PCR; TCRdb's copy has only in-frame clones and leaves some out. This table has about 180,000 clones, over 75% appearing once. Input material: peripheral blood. All receptors come from a person between 65 and 79 years old with COVID-19, enrolled during active disease. CDR3s include the opening cysteine and the closing phenylalanine or tryptophan. Fields, in order: clone size, D gene, J gene, V gene, CDR3 protein, CDR3 DNA. The D gene is left open where the match is weak. Some rows mark clone size as missing; the rest say once, few, many or name a class of expanded clone.

size: few
D: TRBD2
J: TRBJ2-2
V: TRBV5-1
CDR3: CASSIAGTSTGELFF
DNA: TGCGCCAGCAGCATAGCGGGGACTAGCACCGGGGAGCTGTTTTTT

size: .
D: TRBD2
J: TRBJ2-1
V: TRBV13
CDR3: CASVRAGVGNEQFF
DNA: TGTGCCAGCGTTCGGGCGGGAGTGGGGAATGAGCAGTTCTTC

size: .
D: .
J: TRBJ1-6
V: TRBV2
CDR3: CASSLGAGDYSPLHF
DNA: TGTGCCAGCAGCCTCGGGGCAGGGGATTATTCACCCCTCCACTTT

size: .
D: .
J: TRBJ1-2
V: TRBV13
CDR3: CASSPRGDYGYTF
DNA: TGTGCCAGCAGCCCGCGGGGCGACTATGGCTACACCTTC

size: .
D: TRBD2
J: TRBJ2-7
V: TRBV5-4
CDR3: CASSFGSGAQNTYEQYF
DNA: TGTGCCAGCAGCTTCGGTAGCGGGGCTCAAAACACCTACGAGCAGTACTTC

size: .
D: .
J: TRBJ2-7
V: TRBV27
CDR3: CASSGRAGLIEQYF
DNA: TGTGCCAGCAGTGGTCGGGCAGGGTTGATCGAGCAGTACTTC

size: .
D: .
J: TRBJ2-1
V: TRBV29-1
CDR3: CSVGRVGYEQFF
DNA: TGCAGCGTTGGCAGGGTTGGATATGAGCAGTTCTTC

size: .
D: .
J: TRBJ1-2
V: TRBV24-1
CDR3: CATSEAGSTTYGYTF
DNA: TGTGCCACCAGTGAAGCCGGGTCAACTACCTATGGCTACACCTTC

size: .
D: TRBD2
J: TRBJ2-2
V: TRBV5-4
CDR3: CASSLPTSGNTGELFF
DNA: TGTGCCAGCAGCTTGCCGACTAGCGGGAACACCGGGGAGCTGTTTTTT

size: .
D: .
J: TRBJ2-1
V: TRBV29-1
CDR3: CSVEQWRMGLPAPEQFF
DNA: TGCAGCGTTGAGCAGTGGCGTATGGGACTTCCAGCTCCGGAGCAGTTCTTC

size: .
D: .
J: TRBJ2-1
V: TRBV5-1
CDR3: CASSPPTDSYNEQFF
DNA: TGCGCCAGCAGCCCACCGACAGACTCCTACAATGAGCAGTTCTTC

size: .
D: TRBD2
J: TRBJ2-3
V: TRBV14
CDR3: CASSHLAGGVDTQYF
DNA: TGTGCCAGCAGCCACCTAGCGGGGGGGGTGGATACGCAGTATTTT

size: .
D: .
J: TRBJ2-3
V: TRBV4-1
CDR3: CASSQRYEVFPDTQYF
DNA: TGCGCCAGCAGCCAACGGTACGAGGTTTTCCCAGATACGCAGTATTTT

size: .
D: .
J: TRBJ1-3
V: TRBV5-5
CDR3: CASSPDIPSGNTIYF
DNA: TGTGCCAGCAGCCCCGACATACCCTCTGGAAACACCATATATTTT

size: once
D: .
J: TRBJ1-1
V: TRBV4-1
CDR3: CASSQETRKAFMNTEAFF
DNA: TGCGCCAGCAGCCAAGAAACTCGAAAAGCTTTCATGAACACTGAAGCTTTCTTT

size: few
D: .
J: TRBJ2-7
V: TRBV7-2
CDR3: CASSMTRFHEQYF
DNA: TGTGCCAGCAGCATGACTAGGTTCCACGAGCAGTACTTC

size: .
D: TRBD2
J: TRBJ2-4
V: TRBV7-6
CDR3: CASSSGLAGNLGKNIQYF
DNA: TGTGCCAGCAGCTCGGGACTAGCGGGAAATCTGGGCAAAAACATTCAGTACTTC